The 19 T cell receptor beta chains listed next were all sequenced from one sample in a study of T-cell memory formation after mild COVID-19 (dated by TCRdb to the early 2020s). To prepare the library, 5' RACE was applied. The sample was run on an Illumina NovaSeq 6000. The public reads were reprocessed in TCRdb via fastp at Q25 and MiXCR, keeping in-frame beta chains. Every distinct CDR3 protein forms one entry, paired with its most common genes and DNA. The sample has approximately 260,000 distinct CDR3 sequences on record, roughly 15% of them singletons. Jointly, the top ten make up 22% of the sample. Sample: PBMCs or a T cell subset sorted from them (not recorded which). The receptors shown here come from a man younger than 35 who had mild COVID-19 (a few samples of this study predate the infection). The sample titles of this study are shuffled in the database, so cell type and time point are left out; the donor was told from shared clones.

V usage is TRBV3-1 and J usage is TRBJ2-3; D not resolved. Germline lookup yields CDR1 LGHDT and CDR2 YNNKEL (reference sequence). The CDR3 extends over 10 amino acids. CDR3 nucleotides: TGTGCTCCTAGAACAGATACGCAGTATTTT. It encodes CAPRTDTQYF.

This clonotype appeared a few times. The chain links TRBV29-1 to TRBJ1-1; no clear D gene. In germline, CDR1 is SQVTM, CDR2 ANQGSEA. The V end was cut by 4 bases, the J end by 4 bases, with 16 bases between. There are 14 residues in the CDR3. This CDR3 is CSVVPTFSFTEAFF. The CDR3 nucleotides read TGCAGCGTTGTCCCGACATTCAGTTTCACTGAAGCTTTCTTT. Complete variable domain (other parts from reference TRBV29-1 and TRBJ1-1): SAVISQKPSRDICQRGTSLTIQCQVDSQVTMMFWYRQQPGQSLTLIATANQGSEATYESGFVIDKFPISRPNLTFSTLTVSNMSPEDSSIYLCSVVPTFSFTEAFFGQGTRLTVV.

There are a few counts of this clonotype. The gene calls are TRBV19 and TRBJ2-7, with 13 nucleotides matching TRBD2. Germline-derived CDR1 and CDR2 are LNHDA and SQIVND (reference sequence). The CDR3 extends over 15 amino acids. V lost 5 bases, J lost 3 bases, and 4 bases stayed unmatched. The CDR3 loop reads CASSFRLAGGYEQYF. The CDR3 DNA reads as TGTGCCAGTAGTTTCCGACTAGCGGGGGGCTACGAGCAGTACTTC.

This sequence joins TRBV20-1 and TRBJ2-4, with D perhaps assigned TRBD1 or TRBD2 (6 bases each). CDR1 and CDR2 from the germline V gene are DFQATT and SNEGSKA (reference sequence). V shed 0 bases and J shed 2 bases, with 14 bases lying between them. The length of the CDR3 is 16 residues. The CDR3 DNA sequence: TGCAGTGCTAGAGATCTCGGGGGCCAGTCCAAAAACATTCAGTACTTC. It codes for CSARDLGGQSKNIQYF.

This clonotype has only a few counts. V gene TRBV6-1 combines with J gene TRBJ1-1; no firm D call. V was clipped by 8 bases and J by 10 bases, with 14 bases between them. Germline CDR1 is MNHNS and CDR2 is SASEGT. The CDR3 runs to 11 residues. The CDR3 spells CASLWTEPAFF. CDR3 sequence (DNA): TGTGCCAGCCTTTGGACCGAGCCAGCTTTCTTT.

V and J are TRBV2 and TRBJ2-7; D is perhaps TRBD1 (6 bases). V shed 6 bases and J shed 5 bases, with 11 bases lying between them. Per germline, CDR1 SNHLY and CDR2 FYNNEI. The CDR3 is made up of 12 amino acids. The CDR3 spells CASRARGDEQYF. DNA for the CDR3: TGTGCCAGCAGGGCCAGGGGAGACGAGCAGTACTTC.

This clonotype came up a few times. This sequence joins TRBV6-6 and TRBJ2-1, with 8 bases that match TRBD1. Germline V CDR1 and CDR2: MNHNY, SVGAGI (reference sequence). This CDR3 is built from 14 residues. Trimming at V came to 6 bases and at J to 6 bases, leaving 7 bases not matched to a gene. This CDR3 is CASRAQGDRNEQFF. The CDR3 nucleotides read TGTGCCAGCAGGGCACAGGGGGACCGCAATGAGCAGTTCTTC.

The chain employs TRBV20-1 and TRBJ1-6; possible D gene TRBD1, 6 bases. Trimming removed 3 bases from V and 9 bases from J, with 24 bases in between. CDR1 DFQATT and CDR2 SNEGSKA come from the germline V gene (reference sequence). There are 17 residues in the CDR3. DNA for the CDR3: TGCAGTGCTAGGAAACCCGGGGACATCACGCTTATTTCACCCCTCCACTTT. Protein product: CSARKPGDITLISPLHF.

This clonotype was recorded at least ten times. The V call is TRBV15, the J call TRBJ2-7; D call uncertain. The CDR3 sequence is 13 residues long. CDR1 is LNHNV and CDR2 is YYDKDF in the germline V gene (reference sequence). V was shortened by 0 bases and J by 3 bases, with 6 bases between the two germline ends. CDR3: CATSRENGYEQYV. CDR3 in DNA: TGTGCCACCAGCAGAGAAAACGGCTACGAGCAGTACGTC.

This chain joins TRBV20-1 and TRBJ1-5; 7 positions agree with TRBD1. V was pared by 1 base and J by 5 bases, with 2 bases of the junction left unmatched. Germline CDR1 is DFQATT and CDR2 is SNEGSKA (reference sequence). This CDR3 is 13 amino acids long. The CDR3, as DNA: TGCAGTGCTAGAGTCGACAGGGATCAGCCCCAGCATTTT. Encoded protein: CSARVDRDQPQHF.

This chain joins TRBV5-6 and TRBJ1-1, with D perhaps TRBD1 (5 bases). In germline, CDR1 is SGHDT, CDR2 YYEEEE. The V end lost 7 bases, the J end lost 0 bases, and 19 bases lay between the germline ends. This CDR3 spans 16 amino acids. CDR3 in amino acids: CASSAPGTVMNTEAFF. The DNA for the CDR3 is TGTGCCAGCTCTGCCCCCGGGACGGTAATGAACACTGAAGCTTTCTTT.

This clonotype was seen a few times. The genes are TRBV7-2 and TRBJ2-1; the match to TRBD1 covers 11 bases. With 5 bases clipped from V and 5 bases from J, the junction kept 5 bases outside the gene matches. Germline CDR1 reads SGHTA; CDR2 reads FQGNSA. This CDR3 is 15 amino acids long. The CDR3 loop is CASSGRDRGDNEQFF. CDR3 bases: TGTGCCAGCAGCGGCCGGGACAGGGGGGACAATGAGCAGTTCTTC.

The chain has TRBV18 and TRBJ2-6, with no clear D. Trimming took off 3 bases at V and 0 bases at J, with 9 bases between the two ends. This CDR3 has 16 amino acids. CDR1 and CDR2 (germline): KGHSH, LQKENI. CDR3 amino acids: CASSPSQDSGANVLTF. As DNA, the CDR3 is TGTGCCAGCTCACCTTCGCAGGACTCTGGGGCCAACGTCCTGACTTTC.

Only a few counts were recorded for this clonotype. The CDR3: CASSWGQGNTDTQYF. CDR3 bases: TGTGCCAGCAGCTGGGGACAGGGGAACACAGATACGCAGTATTTT. The V call is TRBV7-6, the J call TRBJ2-3, with 10 bases fitting TRBD1. CDR1 and CDR2 (germline): SGHVS, FNYEAQ. Losses at the gene ends were 4 bases for V and 2 bases for J; bases not matched to a gene: 3. CDR3 length: 15 residues.

This clonotype appeared a few times. V and J are TRBV11-2 and TRBJ2-1; D is ambiguous. CDR1 is SGHAT, CDR2 FQNNGV, per germline. This CDR3 has 15 residues. V lost 6 bases to trimming and J lost 8 bases, with 20 bases between them. CDR3 coding DNA: TGTGCCAGCAGTCCCCCAATTGGCGTTAACGATGAGCAGTTCTTC. It yields the protein CASSPPIGVNDEQFF.

In its sample, this clonotype was seen many times. This chain connects TRBV7-2 to TRBJ2-1; 10 bases are shared with TRBD1. This CDR3 has 15 amino acids. Germline V gives CDR1 SGHTA, CDR2 FQGNSA. J lost 2 bases, V lost 5 bases, and 3 bases had no gene match. CDR3 loop: CASSADRGTYNEQFF. The CDR3, as DNA: TGTGCCAGCAGCGCGGACAGGGGGACCTACAATGAGCAGTTCTTC.

The rearrangement links TRBV5-6 to TRBJ2-1; the D gene is possibly TRBD1 (6 bases). Trimming left V 1 base short and J 12 bases short, with 8 bases between. CDR3 length: 11 amino acids. Germline-derived CDR1 and CDR2 are SGHDT and YYEEEE. CDR3 nucleotides: TGTGCCAGCAGCTTGACAGGGTCGCAGTTCTTC. It yields the protein CASSLTGSQFF.

V and J are TRBV4-1 and TRBJ2-3; the match to TRBD2 covers 11 bases. Looked up from germline, CDR1 is MGHRA and CDR2 is YSYEKL. CDR3 length: 16 amino acids. The ends lost 2 bases at V and 6 bases at J; junction bases unmatched: 7. The CDR3 DNA reads as TGCGCCAGCAGCCAACTTCTAGCGGGGGGATGGGATACGCAGTATTTT. Protein product: CASSQLLAGGWDTQYF.

This clonotype was picked up many times. The junction departs from the called germline gene at one end, perhaps through a read error. This chain connects TRBV5-1 to TRBJ1-1, with a possible D match to TRBD1 (5 bases). CDR3 length equals 14 residues. Looked up from germline, CDR1 is SGHRS and CDR2 is YFSETQ. The CDR3 DNA follows: TGTGCCAGCAGCCTCGACGGGGGAAACACTGAAGCTTTCTTT. Translating it yields CASSLDGGNTEAFF.